This T cell receptor (beta chain) was recorded in a study of siplizumab effects on memory and regulatory T cells. Findings and caveats of the study: The study found naive T cells seemingly more diverse than memory cells and seemingly major alloresponse contributors. Alloreactive clones mapping to unstimulated subsets formed only a minor fraction.

This clone was counted between two and nine times. Its antigen is currently unknown. From germline, CDR1 is SGHDT and CDR2 YYEEEE. The V and J ends lost 1 base and 4 bases respectively, with 14 bases between them. The CDR3 spans 15 residues. Measured with immunoSEQ multiplex PCR; TCRdb has only the in-frame clones, and not every one. Of around 77,000 clones listed, about 90% are singletons. The J gene is TRBJ1-2, the V gene TRBV5-6, with unresolved D. The sequence came from a human donor in good health. The sequencing sample was made of CD8+ T cells sorted from blood. This CDR3 reads CASSLLGSPSYGYTF. CDR3 DNA: TGTGCCAGCAGCTTGTTGGGTTCTCCCTCCTATGGCTACACCTTC.